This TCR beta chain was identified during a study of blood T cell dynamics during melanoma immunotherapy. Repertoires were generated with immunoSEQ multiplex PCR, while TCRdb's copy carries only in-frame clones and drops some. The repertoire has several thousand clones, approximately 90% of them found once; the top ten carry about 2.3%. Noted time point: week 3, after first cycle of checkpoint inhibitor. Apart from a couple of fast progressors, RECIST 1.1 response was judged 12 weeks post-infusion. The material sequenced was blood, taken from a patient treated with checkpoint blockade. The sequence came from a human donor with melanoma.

The CDR3 here is CASSLTSYGYTF. CDR3 coding DNA: TGCGCCAGCAGCCTAACCTCTTATGGCTACACCTTC. V and J are TRBV5-1 and TRBJ1-2, with D uncertain. The CDR3 is 12 residues long. From germline, CDR1 is SGHRS and CDR2 YFSETQ. Trimming cost V 4 bases and J 5 bases, with 9 bases left between them.